These T cell receptor beta chains were read from a single sample in a study of regulatory T cells in long-lasting Graves disease. Using its own MiXCR run on the multiplex PCR reads, TCRdb lists one record per CDR3 protein. The sample has roughly 470,000 distinct CDR3 sequences, around 21% seen once. This specimen was peripheral blood mononuclear cells (PBMCs), taken when the disease was refractory, from a patient treated with antithyroid drugs. These receptors were obtained from a female donor with Graves disease. Both conserved end residues are part of each CDR3. D genes are given only for firm matches. Expanded clones get a size class; other rows say once, few or many, or leave the size out.

clone_size: -
v_call: TRBV9
d_call: -
j_call: TRBJ2-7
cdr3_length: 14
cdr3_nt: TGTGCCAGCAGCGTAGTGGCCAACTCCTACGAGCAGTACTTC
cdr3_aa: CASSVVANSYEQYF

clone_size: few
v_call: TRBV19
d_call: -
j_call: TRBJ1-5
cdr3_length: 15
cdr3_nt: TGTGCCAGTAGCTCCGTTTTCAGGGGTAATCAGCCCCAGCATTTT
cdr3_aa: CASSSVFRGNQPQHF

clone_size: many
v_call: TRBV12-3/TRBV12-4
d_call: TRBD2
j_call: TRBJ2-5
cdr3_length: 18
cdr3_nt: TGTGCCAGCAGTTCCCCGACTAGCGGGAGGGCCTCGGGAGAGACCCAGTACTTC
cdr3_aa: CASSSPTSGRASGETQYF

clone_size: -
v_call: TRBV6-2/TRBV6-3
d_call: -
j_call: TRBJ1-6
cdr3_length: 13
cdr3_nt: TGTGCCAGCCGAGGGGCGTTGGGTTCACCCCTCCACTTT
cdr3_aa: CASRGALGSPLHF

clone_size: many
v_call: TRBV28
d_call: TRBD1
j_call: TRBJ1-5
cdr3_length: 16
cdr3_nt: TGTGCCAGCCGGACAGGGGCATCCCTATACAATCAGCCCCAGCATTTT
cdr3_aa: CASRTGASLYNQPQHF

clone_size: many
v_call: TRBV24-1
d_call: TRBD1
j_call: TRBJ2-7
cdr3_length: 15
cdr3_nt: TGTGCCACCAGTGATGACGGACAGGGAAAATACGAGCAGTACTTC
cdr3_aa: CATSDDGQGKYEQYF

clone_size: -
v_call: TRBV19
d_call: TRBD1
j_call: TRBJ1-5
cdr3_length: 19
cdr3_nt: TGTGCCAGTAGAAACACCGGGACAGGGGGGCTCTATAGCAATCAGCCCCAGCATTTT
cdr3_aa: CASRNTGTGGLYSNQPQHF

clone_size: few
v_call: TRBV30
d_call: -
j_call: TRBJ2-7
cdr3_length: 13
cdr3_nt: TGTGCCTGGTGGGGACATCCTTCCTACGAGCAGTACTTC
cdr3_aa: CAWWGHPSYEQYF

clone_size: many
v_call: TRBV7-8
d_call: TRBD1
j_call: TRBJ2-7
cdr3_length: 14
cdr3_nt: TGTGCCAGCAGCTTAGCGGGACAGGAATACGAGCAGTACTTC
cdr3_aa: CASSLAGQEYEQYF

clone_size: few
v_call: TRBV5-6
d_call: -
j_call: TRBJ1-3
cdr3_length: 16
cdr3_nt: TGTGCCAGCAGCTTGTTGGTAGGACGCTCTGGAAACACCATATATTTT
cdr3_aa: CASSLLVGRSGNTIYF

clone_size: -
v_call: TRBV3-1
d_call: -
j_call: TRBJ2-4
cdr3_length: 12
cdr3_nt: TGTGCCAGCAGCCGAGACAGTGACATTCAGTACTTC
cdr3_aa: CASSRDSDIQYF

clone_size: many
v_call: TRBV10-3
d_call: -
j_call: TRBJ1-1
cdr3_length: 13
cdr3_nt: TGTGCCATCAGTCTGCAGGGGAACACTGAAGCTTTCTTT
cdr3_aa: CAISLQGNTEAFF

clone_size: few
v_call: TRBV5-1
d_call: TRBD1
j_call: TRBJ1-1
cdr3_length: 14
cdr3_nt: TGCGCCAGCAGCAAGGGACAGGAGAACACTGAAGCTTTCTTT
cdr3_aa: CASSKGQENTEAFF

clone_size: many
v_call: TRBV6-1
d_call: -
j_call: TRBJ1-2
cdr3_length: 12
cdr3_nt: TGTGCCAGCGGTGACAGCCTCTATGGCTACACCTTC
cdr3_aa: CASGDSLYGYTF

clone_size: -
v_call: TRBV7-8
d_call: TRBD1
j_call: TRBJ2-7
cdr3_length: 15
cdr3_nt: TGTGCCAGCAGCTTAGGCAGGACAGGGACCTACGAGCAGTACTTC
cdr3_aa: CASSLGRTGTYEQYF

clone_size: -
v_call: TRBV27
d_call: TRBD1
j_call: TRBJ1-2
cdr3_length: 16
cdr3_nt: TGTGCCAGCAGTCCTTGGACAGGGGAGAGGAAGGATGGCTACACCTTC
cdr3_aa: CASSPWTGERKDGYTF

clone_size: many
v_call: TRBV6-2/TRBV6-3
d_call: -
j_call: TRBJ2-5
cdr3_length: 11
cdr3_nt: TGTGCCAGCAGTTTTGCCAAGACCCAGTACTTC
cdr3_aa: CASSFAKTQYF

clone_size: many
v_call: TRBV28
d_call: -
j_call: TRBJ2-7
cdr3_length: 16
cdr3_nt: TGTGCCAGCAGTCCACATGACACCAGAGGGGCCTACGAGCAGTACTTC
cdr3_aa: CASSPHDTRGAYEQYF

clone_size: -
v_call: TRBV5-1
d_call: TRBD2
j_call: TRBJ2-7
cdr3_length: 16
cdr3_nt: TGCGCCAGCAGCACGGGACTAGCGGGAGTGATTGCCGAGCAGTACTTC
cdr3_aa: CASSTGLAGVIAEQYF

clone_size: many
v_call: TRBV2
d_call: -
j_call: TRBJ1-6
cdr3_length: 11
cdr3_nt: TGTGCCAGCAGTGAAAGCGTACCCCTCCACTTT
cdr3_aa: CASSESVPLHF

clone_size: many
v_call: TRBV7-8
d_call: TRBD2
j_call: TRBJ2-5
cdr3_length: 14
cdr3_nt: TGTGCCAGCAGGCCGGGACTAGGAGCAGAGACCCAGTACTTC
cdr3_aa: CASRPGLGAETQYF

clone_size: -
v_call: TRBV3-1
d_call: -
j_call: TRBJ2-5
cdr3_length: 11
cdr3_nt: TGTGCCAGCAGTCGCCAACAGACCCAGTACTTC
cdr3_aa: CASSRQQTQYF

clone_size: -
v_call: TRBV19
d_call: TRBD1
j_call: TRBJ2-7
cdr3_length: 16
cdr3_nt: TGTGCCAGTAGTGCAGCGAAGGGACAGAGAGGAGACGAGCAGTACTTC
cdr3_aa: CASSAAKGQRGDEQYF

clone_size: -
v_call: TRBV19
d_call: -
j_call: TRBJ2-7
cdr3_length: 11
cdr3_nt: TGTGCGACGACTGATACCTACGAGCAGTACTTC
cdr3_aa: CATTDTYEQYF

clone_size: few
v_call: TRBV4-3
d_call: -
j_call: TRBJ1-1
cdr3_length: 15
cdr3_nt: TGCGCCAGCAGCCAAGAACGGACAGCCGTGACTGAAGCTTTCTTT
cdr3_aa: CASSQERTAVTEAFF

clone_size: few
v_call: TRBV7-2
d_call: TRBD2
j_call: TRBJ2-1
cdr3_length: 19
cdr3_nt: TGTGCCAGCAGCTTGTTGGGACTAGCGGGAGCGAACTCCTACAATGAGCAGTTCTTC
cdr3_aa: CASSLLGLAGANSYNEQFF

clone_size: many
v_call: TRBV19
d_call: -
j_call: TRBJ1-1
cdr3_length: 14
cdr3_nt: TGTGCCAGCAGTTTGGGAGCCGTGAACACTGAAGCTTTCTTT
cdr3_aa: CASSLGAVNTEAFF

clone_size: -
v_call: TRBV6-1
d_call: -
j_call: TRBJ2-7
cdr3_length: 12
cdr3_nt: TGTGCCACCACTAACAGGGCCTACGAGCAGTACTTC
cdr3_aa: CATTNRAYEQYF

clone_size: -
v_call: TRBV12-3/TRBV12-4
d_call: TRBD2
j_call: TRBJ2-2
cdr3_length: 14
cdr3_nt: TGTGCCAGCAGTCGCGGGAGTTACACCGGGGAGCTGTTTTTT
cdr3_aa: CASSRGSYTGELFF

clone_size: -
v_call: TRBV25-1
d_call: -
j_call: TRBJ1-2
cdr3_length: 14
cdr3_nt: TGTGCCAGCAGTGAATCAGGATGGGGGGACGGCTACACCTTC
cdr3_aa: CASSESGWGDGYTF

clone_size: few
v_call: TRBV2
d_call: TRBD2
j_call: TRBJ2-1
cdr3_length: 13
cdr3_nt: TGTGCCGGCGGGAGGGCCTCGTGGGGTGAGCAGTTCTTC
cdr3_aa: CAGGRASWGEQFF

clone_size: many
v_call: TRBV27
d_call: -
j_call: TRBJ2-5
cdr3_length: 15
cdr3_nt: TGTGCCAGCAGCCGATATGGACCCCGAGGGGAGACCCAGTACTTC
cdr3_aa: CASSRYGPRGETQYF